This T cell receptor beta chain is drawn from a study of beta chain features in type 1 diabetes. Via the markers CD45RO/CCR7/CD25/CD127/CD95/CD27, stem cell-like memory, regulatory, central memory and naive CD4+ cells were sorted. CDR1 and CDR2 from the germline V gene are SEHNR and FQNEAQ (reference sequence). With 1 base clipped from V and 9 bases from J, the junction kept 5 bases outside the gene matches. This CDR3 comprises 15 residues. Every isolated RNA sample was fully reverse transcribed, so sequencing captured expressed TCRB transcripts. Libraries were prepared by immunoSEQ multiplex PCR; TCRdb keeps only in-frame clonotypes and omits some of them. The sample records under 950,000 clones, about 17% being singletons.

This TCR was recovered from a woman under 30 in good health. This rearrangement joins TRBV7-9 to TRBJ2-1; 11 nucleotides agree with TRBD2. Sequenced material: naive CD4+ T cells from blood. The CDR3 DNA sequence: TGTGCCAGCAGCTTAGTTGCTAGCGGGAGGAGTGAGCAGTTCTTC. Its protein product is CASSLVASGRSEQFF. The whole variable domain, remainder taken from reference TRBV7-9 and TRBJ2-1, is DTGVSQNPRHKITKRGQNVTFRCDPISEHNRLYWYRQTLGQGPEFLTYFQNEAQLEKSRLLSDRFSAERPKGSFSTLEIQRTEQGDSAMYLCASSLVASGRSEQFFGPGTRLTVL.